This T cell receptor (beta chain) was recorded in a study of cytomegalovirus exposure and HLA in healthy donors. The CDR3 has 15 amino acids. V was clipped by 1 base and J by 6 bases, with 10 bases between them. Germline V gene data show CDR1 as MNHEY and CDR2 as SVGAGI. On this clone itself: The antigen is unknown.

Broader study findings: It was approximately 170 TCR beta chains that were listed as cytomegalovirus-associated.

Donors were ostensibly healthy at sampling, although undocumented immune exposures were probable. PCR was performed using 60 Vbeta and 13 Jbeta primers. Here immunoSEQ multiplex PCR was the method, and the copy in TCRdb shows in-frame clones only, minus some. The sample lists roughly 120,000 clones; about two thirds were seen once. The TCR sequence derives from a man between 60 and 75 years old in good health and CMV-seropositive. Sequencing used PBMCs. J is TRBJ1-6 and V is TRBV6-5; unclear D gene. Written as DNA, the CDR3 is TGTGCCAGCAGTTACTGGGCAGCTACTAATTCACCCCTCCACTTT. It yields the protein CASSYWAATNSPLHF.